Sequencing of this T cell receptor beta chain was carried out in a study of blood T cell repertoires in COVID-19. Study details: Researchers got acute and convalescent COVID-19 samples from the United States, Italy and Spain. The analysed material was cDNA or gDNA that came from T cells, B-cell-depleted T cells, or PBMCs.

Authors' analysis steps: Amplification of reference gene primers was used by the study to estimate nucleated cell counts. Here immunoSEQ multiplex PCR was the method, and the copy in TCRdb shows in-frame clones only, minus some. V, J and clone size are taken as reported in that table, and D and trimming were inferred from the DNA itself. The sample comprises around 19,000 clones, 81% of which are singletons, and around 14% rests with the top ten. The sample comprised peripheral blood. The receptor was derived from a man aged 35 to 55 with active or convalescent COVID-19.

This CDR3 is CASSKLGSVYGYTF. CDR3 in DNA: TGTGCCAGCAGCAAATTAGGCAGCGTCTATGGCTACACCTTC. The chain joins TRBV21-1 to TRBJ1-2. TRBV21-1 is flagged as a pseudogene. This CDR3 is 14 amino acids long.